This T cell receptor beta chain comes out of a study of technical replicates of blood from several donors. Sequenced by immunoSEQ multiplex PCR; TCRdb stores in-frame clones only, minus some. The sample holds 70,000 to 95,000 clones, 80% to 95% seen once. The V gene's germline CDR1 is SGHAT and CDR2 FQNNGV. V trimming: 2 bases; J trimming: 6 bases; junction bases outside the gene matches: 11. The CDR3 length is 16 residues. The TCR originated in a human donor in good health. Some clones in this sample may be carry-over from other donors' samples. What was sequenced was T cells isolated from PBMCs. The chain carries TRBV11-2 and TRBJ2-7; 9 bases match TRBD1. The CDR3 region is CASSLSSGTGFREQYF. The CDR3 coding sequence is TGTGCCAGCAGCTTAAGCTCCGGGACAGGGTTTCGCGAGCAGTACTTC.